A single count supports the clone carrying this TCR beta chain. The record originates from a study of blood T cells in healthy people across ages. Each sample had at least 6 million PBMCs isolated. The junction had 9 bases not matched to a gene; V was cut back by 5 bases and J by 3 bases. This CDR3 has 15 amino acids. Looked up from germline, CDR1 is DFQATT and CDR2 is SNEGSKA (reference sequence). Primers used in a second PCR of about 7 to 12 cycles were a sample-barcoded 5' primer and a J-beta primer mix. A tag from a template-switch adaptor with 12 random nucleotides marked each cDNA molecule. One entry per CDR3 protein results from TCRdb running MiXCR on the 5' RACE reads. There are about 1.4 million distinct CDR3 sequences in the sample; approximately 59% occur only once, and roughly 7% lies in the top ten.

The sample comprised blood. The chain uses TRBV20-1 and TRBJ1-4; 7 bases match TRBD1. The receptor comes from a man in his late teens or twenties in good health. The CDR3 sequence is CSAGWPGTANEKLFF. The DNA for the CDR3 is TGCAGTGCTGGTTGGCCGGGGACAGCTAATGAAAAACTGTTTTTT.